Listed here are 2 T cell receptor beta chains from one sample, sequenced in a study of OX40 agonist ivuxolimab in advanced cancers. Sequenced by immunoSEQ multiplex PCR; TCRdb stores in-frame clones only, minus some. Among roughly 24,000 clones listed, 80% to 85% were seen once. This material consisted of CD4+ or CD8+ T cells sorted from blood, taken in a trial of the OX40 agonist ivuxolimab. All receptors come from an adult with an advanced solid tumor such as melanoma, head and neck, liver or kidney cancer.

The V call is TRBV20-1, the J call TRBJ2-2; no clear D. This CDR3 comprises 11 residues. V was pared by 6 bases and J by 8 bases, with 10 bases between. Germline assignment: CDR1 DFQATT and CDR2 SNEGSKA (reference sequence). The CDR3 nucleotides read TGCAGTGCCCCCAAAGTAGGGGAGCTGTTTTTT. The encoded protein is CSAPKVGELFF.

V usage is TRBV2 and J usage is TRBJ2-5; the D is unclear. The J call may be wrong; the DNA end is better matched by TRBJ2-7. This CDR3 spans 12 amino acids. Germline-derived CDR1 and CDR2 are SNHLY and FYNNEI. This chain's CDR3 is CASKTFSYEQYF. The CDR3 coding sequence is TGTGCCAGCAAGACCTTCAGCTACGAGCAGTACTTC.